A selection of T cell receptor beta chains follows, all from one sample in a study of OX40 agonist ivuxolimab in advanced cancers. Sequenced by immunoSEQ multiplex PCR; TCRdb stores in-frame clones only, minus some. The repertoire holds around 64,000 clones, with around 87% as singletons. This specimen was CD4+ or CD8+ T cells sorted from blood, taken in a trial of the OX40 agonist ivuxolimab. These receptor sequences come from an adult with an advanced solid tumor such as melanoma, head and neck, liver or kidney cancer. CDR3s include the opening cysteine and the closing phenylalanine or tryptophan. Each record gives: V gene, D gene, J gene, clone size, CDR3 DNA, CDR3 protein. A D gene is named only where the DNA matches it firmly. Size is omitted from some rows. Given values are once, few, many or a class for expanded clones.

v_gene: TRBV7-2
d_gene: NA
j_gene: TRBJ2-7
abundance: NA
CDR3nt: TGTGCCAGCAGTCGAGGTGGGTCCTCCTACGAGCAGTACTTC
CDR3aa: CASSRGGSSYEQYF

v_gene: TRBV5-1
d_gene: NA
j_gene: TRBJ1-1
abundance: NA
CDR3nt: TGCGCCAGCAGCTTTGGTGGGGGATCGGGCAGGGTGAGGACTGAAGCTTTCTTT
CDR3aa: CASSFGGGSGRVRTEAFF

v_gene: TRBV4-1
d_gene: TRBD1
j_gene: TRBJ2-5
abundance: once
CDR3nt: TGCGCCAGCAGCCGCCTCCCGATACCGGGACAGTGGGGAAAGACCCAGTACTTC
CDR3aa: CASSRLPIPGQWGKTQYF

v_gene: TRBV6-1
d_gene: NA
j_gene: TRBJ1-2
abundance: NA
CDR3nt: TGTGCCAGCAGTTTCTTAGACAGTAACTATGGCTACACCTTC
CDR3aa: CASSFLDSNYGYTF

v_gene: TRBV5-5
d_gene: NA
j_gene: TRBJ1-1
abundance: NA
CDR3nt: TGTGCCAGCAGCTTACGTAGGGGACATGACGGTATGAACACTGAAGCTTTCTTT
CDR3aa: CASSLRRGHDGMNTEAFF

v_gene: TRBV7-8
d_gene: NA
j_gene: TRBJ2-5
abundance: NA
CDR3nt: TGTGCCAGCAGCCGAACCACAGAGTTGGGGACCCAGTACTTC
CDR3aa: CASSRTTELGTQYF

v_gene: TRBV7-2
d_gene: TRBD2
j_gene: TRBJ2-5
abundance: NA
CDR3nt: TGTGCCAGCAGCTTAGGCCCCGGGACTAGGGGAGAGACCCAGTACTTC
CDR3aa: CASSLGPGTRGETQYF

v_gene: TRBV6-1
d_gene: NA
j_gene: TRBJ2-7
abundance: NA
CDR3nt: TGTGCCAGCAGTGGGCTCTTTGCCTACGAGCAGTACTTC
CDR3aa: CASSGLFAYEQYF

v_gene: TRBV4-1
d_gene: NA
j_gene: TRBJ2-1
abundance: NA
CDR3nt: TGCGCCAGCAACCAGAGAAGGGGAGCTGAGCAGTTCTTC
CDR3aa: CASNQRRGAEQFF

v_gene: TRBV25-1
d_gene: TRBD1
j_gene: TRBJ2-3
abundance: NA
CDR3nt: TGTGCCATCCTCGACAGGGGTGCAGATACGCAGTATTTT
CDR3aa: CAILDRGADTQYF

v_gene: TRBV5-1
d_gene: NA
j_gene: TRBJ1-2
abundance: NA
CDR3nt: TGCGCCAGCAGCTGTAAGCCGTGCCCAGATGGCTACACCTTC
CDR3aa: CASSCKPCPDGYTF

v_gene: TRBV9
d_gene: NA
j_gene: TRBJ1-3
abundance: NA
CDR3nt: TGTGCCAGCAGCGTTGGAGGGGCGAACACCATATATTTT
CDR3aa: CASSVGGANTIYF

v_gene: TRBV9
d_gene: NA
j_gene: TRBJ2-7
abundance: NA
CDR3nt: TGTGCCAGCAGCGTAGGTGACGGCTCCTACGAGCAGTACTTC
CDR3aa: CASSVGDGSYEQYF

v_gene: TRBV6-5
d_gene: NA
j_gene: TRBJ1-2
abundance: NA
CDR3nt: TGTGCCAGCAGTTACTCGGGGACAAACTATGGCTACACCTTC
CDR3aa: CASSYSGTNYGYTF

v_gene: TRBV5-8
d_gene: TRBD1
j_gene: TRBJ1-1
abundance: NA
CDR3nt: TGTGCCAGCAGCTTTCACAGGGGGAGGGTGACTGAAGCTTTCTTT
CDR3aa: CASSFHRGRVTEAFF

v_gene: TRBV14
d_gene: NA
j_gene: TRBJ1-1
abundance: NA
CDR3nt: TGTGCCAGCAGCCCAGGGGTGGGTGAAGCTTTCTTT
CDR3aa: CASSPGVGEAFF

v_gene: TRBV28
d_gene: NA
j_gene: TRBJ2-6
abundance: NA
CDR3nt: TGTGCCAGCAGTTCAGGGGGGAGTGGGGCCAACGTCCTGACTTTC
CDR3aa: CASSSGGSGANVLTF

v_gene: TRBV10-3
d_gene: TRBD1
j_gene: TRBJ1-5
abundance: NA
CDR3nt: TGTGCCATCAGTACCGCCTACAGGGGGCTGGGCAATCAGCCCCAGCATTTT
CDR3aa: CAISTAYRGLGNQPQHF

v_gene: TRBV20-1
d_gene: NA
j_gene: TRBJ2-7
abundance: NA
CDR3nt: TGCAGTGCGGGCCCAGGCTACGAGCAGTACTTC
CDR3aa: CSAGPGYEQYF

v_gene: TRBV11-3
d_gene: TRBD1
j_gene: TRBJ2-1
abundance: NA
CDR3nt: TGTGCCAGCAGCGCGCACGGGACAGGGAGGGGGGGGGAGCAGTTCTTC
CDR3aa: CASSAHGTGRGGEQFF

v_gene: TRBV28
d_gene: NA
j_gene: TRBJ2-7
abundance: once
CDR3nt: TGTGCCAGCAGTTCCACCGGCGGCACGGGGGCGCGGTACGAGCAGTACTTC
CDR3aa: CASSSTGGTGARYEQYF

v_gene: TRBV14
d_gene: NA
j_gene: TRBJ1-4
abundance: NA
CDR3nt: TGTGCCAGCAGCCAACTACGGGGGACTGTTAATGAAAAACTGTTTTTT
CDR3aa: CASSQLRGTVNEKLFF

v_gene: TRBV19
d_gene: NA
j_gene: TRBJ1-6
abundance: NA
CDR3nt: TGTGCCAGTACCGGGACATTCGATTATAATTCACCCCTCCACTTT
CDR3aa: CASTGTFDYNSPLHF

v_gene: TRBV7-9
d_gene: TRBD2
j_gene: TRBJ2-7
abundance: NA
CDR3nt: TGTGCCAGCAGCTTTATGGGGGGGACCTCCTACGAGCAGTACTTC
CDR3aa: CASSFMGGTSYEQYF

v_gene: TRBV6-1
d_gene: NA
j_gene: TRBJ2-5
abundance: NA
CDR3nt: TGTGCCAGCAGGGCCCCAACACAGACCCAGTACTTC
CDR3aa: CASRAPTQTQYF

v_gene: TRBV19
d_gene: TRBD2
j_gene: TRBJ2-1
abundance: NA
CDR3nt: TGTGCCAGTAGTATCCGACTAGCGGGTAATCCCAGCTCCTACAATGAGCAGTTCTTC
CDR3aa: CASSIRLAGNPSSYNEQFF

v_gene: TRBV5-1
d_gene: NA
j_gene: TRBJ2-7
abundance: NA
CDR3nt: TGCGCCAGCAGCTTGGAGCTCCGCTACGAGCAGTACTTC
CDR3aa: CASSLELRYEQYF

v_gene: TRBV30
d_gene: TRBD2
j_gene: TRBJ2-1
abundance: NA
CDR3nt: TGTGCCTGGAGGAGCGCGGGACTAGTCTACAATGAGCAGTTCTTC
CDR3aa: CAWRSAGLVYNEQFF

v_gene: TRBV5-4
d_gene: TRBD2
j_gene: TRBJ2-5
abundance: NA
CDR3nt: TGTGCCAGCAGCTCGCTTAGCGGGAGGGCCCAAGAGACCCAGTACTTC
CDR3aa: CASSSLSGRAQETQYF

v_gene: TRBV9
d_gene: TRBD2
j_gene: TRBJ2-5
abundance: NA
CDR3nt: TGTGCCAGCAGCCCTCGCTATAGCGGGAGGGCCGGGCAAGAGACCCAGTACTTC
CDR3aa: CASSPRYSGRAGQETQYF

v_gene: TRBV6-5
d_gene: NA
j_gene: TRBJ2-7
abundance: NA
CDR3nt: TGTGCCAGCAGTTATAGAGGGGTAGGGTACGAGCAGTACTTC
CDR3aa: CASSYRGVGYEQYF

v_gene: TRBV9
d_gene: TRBD2
j_gene: TRBJ2-2
abundance: NA
CDR3nt: TGTGCCAGCAGCGTAGCTCTAGCGGGAGTTCGGGGCACCGGGGAGCTGTTTTTT
CDR3aa: CASSVALAGVRGTGELFF

v_gene: TRBV5-1
d_gene: NA
j_gene: TRBJ1-2
abundance: NA
CDR3nt: TGCGCCAGCAGTGGGGGTGGCTATGGCTACACCTTC
CDR3aa: CASSGGGYGYTF

v_gene: TRBV5-6
d_gene: TRBD1
j_gene: TRBJ2-7
abundance: NA
CDR3nt: TGTGCCAGCAGCTTGACAGGGGGGACCTACGAGCAGTACTTC
CDR3aa: CASSLTGGTYEQYF

v_gene: TRBV2
d_gene: NA
j_gene: TRBJ1-1
abundance: NA
CDR3nt: TGTGCCAGCCTTACACCTCAGGGTAGAACTGAAGCTTTCTTT
CDR3aa: CASLTPQGRTEAFF

v_gene: TRBV28
d_gene: TRBD1
j_gene: TRBJ1-1
abundance: few
CDR3nt: TGTGCCAGCAGCTCGACACAGGGGAGAATGAACACTGAAGCTTTCTTT
CDR3aa: CASSSTQGRMNTEAFF

v_gene: TRBV30
d_gene: TRBD1
j_gene: TRBJ2-5
abundance: NA
CDR3nt: TGTGCCTGGAGAGACAAACCAGGGGGCGGATTATTAGAGACCCAGTACTTC
CDR3aa: CAWRDKPGGGLLETQYF

v_gene: TRBV7-6
d_gene: NA
j_gene: TRBJ1-4
abundance: NA
CDR3nt: TGTGCCAGCAGCGAACAGGGTACCCGCGGTAATGAAAAACTGTTTTTT
CDR3aa: CASSEQGTRGNEKLFF

v_gene: TRBV5-1
d_gene: NA
j_gene: TRBJ2-1
abundance: once
CDR3nt: TGCGCCAGCAGCTCTGGGGACGGCTCCTACAATGAGCAGTTCTTC
CDR3aa: CASSSGDGSYNEQFF

v_gene: TRBV15
d_gene: NA
j_gene: TRBJ2-1
abundance: NA
CDR3nt: TGTGCCACCAGCGTACAGGGGGGGTACAATGAGCAGTTCTTC
CDR3aa: CATSVQGGYNEQFF

v_gene: TRBV6-5
d_gene: NA
j_gene: TRBJ2-7
abundance: NA
CDR3nt: TGTGCCAGCAGTTACCAAACGGAAGCCTACGAGCAGTACTTC
CDR3aa: CASSYQTEAYEQYF

v_gene: TRBV5-3
d_gene: NA
j_gene: TRBJ1-1
abundance: once
CDR3nt: TGTGCCAGAAGCCAGGTGGAGACACAGAACACTGAAGCTTTCTTT
CDR3aa: CARSQVETQNTEAFF